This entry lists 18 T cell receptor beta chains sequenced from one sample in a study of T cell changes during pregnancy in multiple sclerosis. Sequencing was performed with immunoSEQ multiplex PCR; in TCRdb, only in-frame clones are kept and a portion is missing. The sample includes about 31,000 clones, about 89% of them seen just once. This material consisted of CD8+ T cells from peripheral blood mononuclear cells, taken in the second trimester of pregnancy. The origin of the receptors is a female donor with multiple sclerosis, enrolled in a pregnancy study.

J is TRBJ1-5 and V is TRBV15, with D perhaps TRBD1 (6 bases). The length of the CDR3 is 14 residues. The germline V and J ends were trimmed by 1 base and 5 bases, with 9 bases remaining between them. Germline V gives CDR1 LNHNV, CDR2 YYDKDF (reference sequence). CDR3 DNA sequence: TGTGCCACCAGCAGAGGACAGGAGCATCAGCCCCAGCATTTT. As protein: CATSRGQEHQPQHF.

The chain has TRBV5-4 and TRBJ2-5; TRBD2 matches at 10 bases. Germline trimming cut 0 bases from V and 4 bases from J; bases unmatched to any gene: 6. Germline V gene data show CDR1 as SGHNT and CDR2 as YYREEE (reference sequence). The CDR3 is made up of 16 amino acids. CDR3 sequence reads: CASSLAEIAGGETQYF. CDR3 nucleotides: TGTGCCAGCAGCTTGGCCGAGATAGCGGGAGGAGAGACCCAGTACTTC.

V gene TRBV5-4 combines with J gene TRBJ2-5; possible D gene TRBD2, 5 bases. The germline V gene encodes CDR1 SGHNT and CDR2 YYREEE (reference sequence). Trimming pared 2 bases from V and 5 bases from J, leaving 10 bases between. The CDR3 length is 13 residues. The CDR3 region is CASSFWEFETQYF. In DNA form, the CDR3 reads TGTGCCAGCAGCTTCTGGGAGTTTGAGACCCAGTACTTC.

The CDR3 loop is CASRTLAENTGELFF. CDR3 nucleotides: TGTGCCAGCAGAACTCTAGCGGAAAACACCGGGGAGCTGTTTTTT. The chain links TRBV27 to TRBJ2-2; the match to TRBD2 covers 7 bases. The CDR3 is 15 amino acids. CDR1 is MNHEY and CDR2 is SMNVEV in the germline V gene (reference sequence). V dropped 6 bases and J dropped 2; count of bases not matched to a gene: 6.

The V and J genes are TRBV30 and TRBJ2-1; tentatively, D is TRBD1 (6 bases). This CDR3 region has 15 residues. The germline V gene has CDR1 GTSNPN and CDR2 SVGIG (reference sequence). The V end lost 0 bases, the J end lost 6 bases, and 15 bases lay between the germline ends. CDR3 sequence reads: CAWSVLARGSNEQFF. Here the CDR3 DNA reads TGTGCCTGGAGTGTACTGGCAAGGGGGTCCAATGAGCAGTTCTTC.

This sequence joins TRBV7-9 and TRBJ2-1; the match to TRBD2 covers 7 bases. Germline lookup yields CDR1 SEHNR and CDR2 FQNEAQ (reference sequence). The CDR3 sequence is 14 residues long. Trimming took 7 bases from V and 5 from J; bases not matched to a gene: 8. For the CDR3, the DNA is TGTGCCAGCAACCCTAGCGGATTTCACAATGAGCAGTTCTTC. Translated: CASNPSGFHNEQFF.

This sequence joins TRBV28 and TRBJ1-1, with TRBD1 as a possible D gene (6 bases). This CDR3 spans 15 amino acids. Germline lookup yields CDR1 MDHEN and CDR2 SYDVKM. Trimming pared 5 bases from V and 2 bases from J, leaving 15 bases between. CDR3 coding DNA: TGTGCCAGCAGTCTCCTGACGGACAGAAACACTGAAGCTTTCTTT. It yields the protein CASSLLTDRNTEAFF. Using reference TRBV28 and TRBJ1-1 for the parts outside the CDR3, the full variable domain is DVKVTQSSRYLVKRTGEKVFLECVQDMDHENMFWYRQDPGLGLRLIYFSYDVKMKEKGDIPEGYSVSREKKERFSLILESASTNQTSMYLCASSLLTDRNTEAFFGQGTRLTVV.

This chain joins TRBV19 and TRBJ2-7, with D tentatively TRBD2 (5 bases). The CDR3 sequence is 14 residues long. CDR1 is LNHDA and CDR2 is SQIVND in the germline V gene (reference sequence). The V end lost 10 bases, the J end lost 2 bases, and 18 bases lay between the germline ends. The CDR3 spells CATSYTSGTYEQYF. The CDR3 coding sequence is TGTGCCACCTCATATACCAGCGGAACCTACGAGCAGTACTTC.

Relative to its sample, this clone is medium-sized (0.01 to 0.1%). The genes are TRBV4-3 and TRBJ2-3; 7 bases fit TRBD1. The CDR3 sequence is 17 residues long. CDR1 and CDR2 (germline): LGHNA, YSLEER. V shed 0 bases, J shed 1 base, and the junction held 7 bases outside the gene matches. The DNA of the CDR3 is TGCGCCAGCAGCCAAGATTTAGGGGGCTCGGGCACAGATACGCAGTATTTT. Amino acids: CASSQDLGGSGTDTQYF.

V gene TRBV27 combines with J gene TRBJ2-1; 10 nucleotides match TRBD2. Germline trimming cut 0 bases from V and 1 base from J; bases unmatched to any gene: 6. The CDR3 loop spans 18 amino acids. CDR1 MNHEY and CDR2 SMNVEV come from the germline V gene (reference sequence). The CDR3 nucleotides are TGTGCCAGCAGTTTATCGGCTAGCGGGAGTGGGTCCTACAATGAGCAGTTCTTC. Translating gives CASSLSASGSGSYNEQFF.

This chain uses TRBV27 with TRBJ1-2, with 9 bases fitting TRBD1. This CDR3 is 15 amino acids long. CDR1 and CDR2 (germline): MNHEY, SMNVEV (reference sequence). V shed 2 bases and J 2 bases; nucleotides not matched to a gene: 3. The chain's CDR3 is CASSLLGTGNYGYTF. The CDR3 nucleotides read TGTGCCAGCAGTTTACTAGGGACAGGGAACTATGGCTACACCTTC.

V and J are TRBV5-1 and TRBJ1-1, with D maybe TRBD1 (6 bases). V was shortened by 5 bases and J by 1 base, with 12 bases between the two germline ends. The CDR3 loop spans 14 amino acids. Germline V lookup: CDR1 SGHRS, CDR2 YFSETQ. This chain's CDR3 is CASSSGHPNTEAFF. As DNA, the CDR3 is TGCGCCAGCAGTTCGGGACATCCGAACACTGAAGCTTTCTTT.

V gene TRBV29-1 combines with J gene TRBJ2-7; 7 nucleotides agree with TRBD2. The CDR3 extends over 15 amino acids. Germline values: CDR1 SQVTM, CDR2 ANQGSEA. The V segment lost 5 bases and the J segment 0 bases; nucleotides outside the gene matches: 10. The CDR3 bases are TGCAGCGTTCGGGGGGAGACAGTGAGCTCCTACGAGCAGTACTTC. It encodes CSVRGETVSSYEQYF.

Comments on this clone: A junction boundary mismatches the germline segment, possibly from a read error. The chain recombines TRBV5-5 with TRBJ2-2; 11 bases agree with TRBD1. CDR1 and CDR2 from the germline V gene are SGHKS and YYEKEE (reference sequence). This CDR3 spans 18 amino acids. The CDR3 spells CASSHSRTGGYGTGELFF. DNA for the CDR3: TGCGCCAGCAGCCACTCCCGGACAGGGGGCTACGGCACCGGGGAGCTGTTTTTT.

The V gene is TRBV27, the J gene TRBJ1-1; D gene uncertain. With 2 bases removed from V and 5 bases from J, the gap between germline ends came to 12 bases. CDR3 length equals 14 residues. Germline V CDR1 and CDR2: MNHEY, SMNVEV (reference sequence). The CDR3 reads CASSLIREETEAFF. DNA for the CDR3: TGTGCCAGCAGTTTAATCAGAGAGGAGACTGAAGCTTTCTTT.

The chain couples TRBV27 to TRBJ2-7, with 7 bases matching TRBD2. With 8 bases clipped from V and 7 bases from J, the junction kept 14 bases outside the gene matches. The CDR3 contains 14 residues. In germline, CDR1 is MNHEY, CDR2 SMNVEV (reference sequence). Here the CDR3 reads CASHPGGGMGEQYF. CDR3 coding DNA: TGTGCCAGCCACCCGGGGGGAGGGATGGGGGAGCAGTACTTC.

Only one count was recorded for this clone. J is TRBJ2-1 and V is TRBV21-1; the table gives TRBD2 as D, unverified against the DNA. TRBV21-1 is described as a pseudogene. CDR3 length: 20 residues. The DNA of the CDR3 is TGTGCCAGCAGGAAGCCACTCCCGGGACTAGCGGGTCCCCTATACAATGAGCAGTTCTTC. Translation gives CASRKPLPGLAGPLYNEQFF.

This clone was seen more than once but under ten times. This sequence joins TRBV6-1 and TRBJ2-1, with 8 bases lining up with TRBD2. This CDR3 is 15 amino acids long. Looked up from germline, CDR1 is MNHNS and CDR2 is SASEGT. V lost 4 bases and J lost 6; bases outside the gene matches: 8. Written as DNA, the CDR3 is TGTGCCAGCAGTGCCTCAGCGGGAGTCTCCAATGAGCAGTTCTTC. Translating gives CASSASAGVSNEQFF.